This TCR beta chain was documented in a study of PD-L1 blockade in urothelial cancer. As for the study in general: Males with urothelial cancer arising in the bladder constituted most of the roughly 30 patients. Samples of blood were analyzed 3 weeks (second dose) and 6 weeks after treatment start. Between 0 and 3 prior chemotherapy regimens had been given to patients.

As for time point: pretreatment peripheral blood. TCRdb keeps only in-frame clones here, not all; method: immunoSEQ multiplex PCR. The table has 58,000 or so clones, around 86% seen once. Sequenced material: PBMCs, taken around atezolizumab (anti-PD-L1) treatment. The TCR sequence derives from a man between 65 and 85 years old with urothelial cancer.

The CDR3 nucleotides read TGTGCCAGCAGTTTAGAGGCTAGCGGAGTCCAAGAGACCCAGTACTTC. Amino acids: CASSLEASGVQETQYF. The rearrangement joins TRBV28 to TRBJ2-5; TRBD2 matches 7 bases. CDR3 length equals 16 residues. The ends lost 2 bases at V and 1 base at J; junction bases unmatched: 7. Germline CDR1 MDHEN, CDR2 SYDVKM.